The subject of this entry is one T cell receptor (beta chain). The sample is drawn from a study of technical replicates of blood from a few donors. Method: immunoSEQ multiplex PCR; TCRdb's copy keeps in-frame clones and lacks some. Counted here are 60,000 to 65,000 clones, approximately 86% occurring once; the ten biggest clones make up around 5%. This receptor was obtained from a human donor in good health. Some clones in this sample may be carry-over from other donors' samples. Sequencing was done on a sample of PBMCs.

CDR3 bases: TGTGCCAGCAGCTCCAGAGAGAGACAGGGGGCTGGCAATCAGCCCCAGCATTTT. Its translation is CASSSRERQGAGNQPQHF. The rearrangement uses TRBV5-6 and TRBJ1-5, with 10 bases identical to TRBD1. With 3 bases clipped from V and 2 bases from J, the junction kept 11 bases outside the gene matches. Germline CDR1 is SGHDT and CDR2 is YYEEEE. CDR3 size: 18 residues.